This entry concerns a single T cell receptor (beta chain). Using immunoSEQ multiplex PCR, the repertoire was profiled, and TCRdb retains in-frame clones only, with some absent. The sample holds approximately 180,000 clones; 75% to 85% are singletons and the top ten take over 12%. The entry originates in a study of blood T cell repertoires in COVID-19. This CDR3 is 13 amino acids long. In germline, CDR1 is SQVTM, CDR2 ANQGSEA. Trimming pared 6 bases from V and 0 bases from J, leaving 11 bases between. Sequencing was performed on PBMCs or T cells enriched from blood (not recorded which). The receptor was derived from a middle-aged man who had recovered from COVID-19. This chain uses TRBV29-1 with TRBJ1-1; D possibly corresponds to TRBD1 (6 bases). The CDR3 loop is CSVATGMNTEAFF. The CDR3 region has the DNA TGCAGCGTGGCGACAGGCATGAACACTGAAGCTTTCTTT.